This T cell receptor (beta chain) was captured in a study of T cells expressing NK-cell markers. General study results and limits: Researchers report these clonotypes also headed the CD3+CD56-NKG2C+ fraction in several donors.

Notes on this clonotype: Its target is not known.

TCRdb reprocessed the 5' RACE reads and reports one entry per CDR3 protein, with no DNA. In all, the sample yields about 380,000 distinct CDR3 sequences. The length of the CDR3 is 17 residues. Looked up from germline, CDR1 is LNHNV and CDR2 is YYDKDF (reference sequence). The sequence derives from a man aged 18 to 70 in good health. V usage is TRBV15 and J usage is TRBJ2-1; TCRdb's D call, TRBD1, is unchecked because there is no DNA. Specimen: blood T cells: a sorted CD56 or NKG2C T cell subset, CD4+ or CD8+ T cells, or bulk PBMC T cells (not recorded which). The CDR3 loop is CATSRSRAAGSYNEQFF.